These 32 T cell receptor beta chains originate from one sample sequenced in a study of blood T cell repertoires in COVID-19. TCRdb keeps only in-frame clones here, not all; method: immunoSEQ multiplex PCR. The table lists nearly 350,000 clones, 80% to 90% of them singletons. The sequenced sample consisted of peripheral blood. The origin of the receptors is a woman between 45 and 65 years old with COVID-19, enrolled during active disease.

The chain recombines TRBV11-3 with TRBJ2-7; 12 bases agree with TRBD1. The germline gives CDR1 SGHNT, CDR2 YENEEA. With V trimmed by 5 bases and J by 4 bases, 6 bases remained unmatched. There are 15 residues in the CDR3. The CDR3 DNA reads as TGTGCCAGCAGCCTCACGGGACAGGGGGCTTACGAGCAGTACTTC. As protein: CASSLTGQGAYEQYF.

The rearrangement links TRBV6-1 to TRBJ2-3; 8 positions agree with TRBD1. CDR1 MNHNS and CDR2 SASEGT come from the germline V gene. The ends lost 4 bases at V and 3 bases at J; junction bases unmatched: 9. The CDR3 totals 16 residues. CDR3 DNA: TGTGCCAGCAGTGGAGGTAAAGGGACAGGTACAGATACGCAGTATTTT. Its protein is CASSGGKGTGTDTQYF.

The DNA for the CDR3 is TGTGCCAGTAGTGCGGACAGGGGTAATTCACCCCTCCACTTT. This codes for CASSADRGNSPLHF. V and J are TRBV19 and TRBJ1-6, with 9 bases that match TRBD1. With V trimmed by 5 bases and J by 6 bases, 2 bases remained unmatched. This CDR3 has 14 residues. Germline V CDR1 and CDR2: LNHDA, SQIVND (reference sequence).

This chain connects TRBV27 to TRBJ2-5; TRBD1 matches 8 bases. The trim removed 4 bases at V and 2 bases at J, leaving 3 bases unmatched. CDR3 length equals 14 residues. Germline CDR1 is MNHEY and CDR2 is SMNVEV (reference sequence). CDR3 DNA sequence: TGTGCCAGCAGTTATCGGGACAGGCAAGAGACCCAGTACTTC. Its translation: CASSYRDRQETQYF.

The chain links TRBV14 to TRBJ2-3; D gene uncertain. The germline gives CDR1 SGHDN, CDR2 FVKESK. V lost 3 bases and J 0 bases, leaving 7 bases between the germline ends. The length of the CDR3 is 14 residues. In DNA form, the CDR3 reads TGTGCCAGCAGCCAGGCAATTAGCACAGATACGCAGTATTTT. It specifies CASSQAISTDTQYF.

The chain couples TRBV6-4 to TRBJ1-3; TRBD1 might be the D (6 bases). Trimming left V 3 bases short and J 4 bases short, with 13 bases between. Looked up from germline, CDR1 is MRHNA and CDR2 is SNTAGT. This CDR3 has 15 amino acids. The CDR3 region is CASSEGRGKGNTIYF. For the CDR3, the DNA is TGTGCCAGCAGTGAAGGCAGGGGTAAAGGAAACACCATATATTTT.

CDR3 sequence (DNA): TGTGCCAGCAGCGTCGGTGGCGGGAGCTCCCGCGAGCAGTACTTC. This codes for CASSVGGGSSREQYF. The chain carries TRBV9 and TRBJ2-7, with 7 positions matching TRBD2. V gave up 2 bases and J gave up 6 bases; unmatched junction bases: 11. The CDR3 is 15 residues long. Germline lookup yields CDR1 SGDLS and CDR2 YYNGEE. Combining the CDR3 with reference TRBV9 and TRBJ2-7 gives the whole variable domain DSGVTQTPKHLITATGQRVTLRCSPRSGDLSVYWYQQSLDQGLQFLIQYYNGEERAKGNILERFSAQQFPDLHSELNLSSLELGDSALYFCASSVGGGSSREQYFGPGTRLTVT.

This chain uses TRBV5-8 with TRBJ2-7; 11 nucleotides match TRBD1. With V trimmed by 7 bases and J by 3 bases, 3 bases remained unmatched. CDR3 size: 13 residues. The germline V gene has CDR1 SGHTS and CDR2 YDEGEE. The CDR3 coding sequence is TGTGCCAGCGGACAGGGGGCTCTCTACGAGCAGTACTTC. Amino acids: CASGQGALYEQYF.

The V call is TRBV5-6, the J call TRBJ2-3, with D possibly being TRBD2 (6 bases). CDR3 length: 18 residues. CDR1 is SGHDT, CDR2 YYEEEE, per germline. Between the trimmed V and J ends, which lost 2 bases and 3 bases, there was a span of 22 bases. DNA for the CDR3: TGTGCCAGCAGCTTCCGGGCTTGGGGACTCCCGGCAACAGATACGCAGTATTTT. Translating it yields CASSFRAWGLPATDTQYF.

The chain carries TRBV6-5 and TRBJ2-7; the match to TRBD2 covers 8 bases. V lost 5 bases to trimming and J lost 6 bases; unmatched junction nucleotides: 6. Germline assignment: CDR1 MNHEY and CDR2 SVGAGI. This CDR3 has 13 amino acids. The CDR3 region has the DNA TGTGCCAGCAGTCCTAGCGGGCGGAGCGAGCAGTACTTC. Amino acid sequence: CASSPSGRSEQYF.

The chain combines TRBV27 with TRBJ2-1, with D possibly TRBD2 on 6 matching bases. Between the trimmed V and J ends, which lost 6 bases and 2 bases, there was a span of 11 bases. Germline V gene data show CDR1 as MNHEY and CDR2 as SMNVEV (reference sequence). There are 14 residues in the CDR3. CDR3 loop: CASRPGDTYNEQFF. CDR3 nucleotide sequence: TGTGCCAGCAGACCGGGAGATACCTACAATGAGCAGTTCTTC.

To note about this clone: Other DNA sequences in the sample encode the same CDR3. V is TRBV2 and J is TRBJ2-7; perhaps TRBD1 as D (6 bases). Germline V gene sequence: CDR1 SNHLY, CDR2 FYNNEI. The CDR3 runs to 14 residues. V lost 3 bases, J lost 1 base, and 10 bases lay in between. The CDR3 spells CASSEGTGSYEQYF. CDR3 nucleotides: TGTGCCAGCAGTGAGGGAACAGGGTCCTACGAGCAGTACTTC.

The chain combines TRBV28 with TRBJ2-3; 9 positions agree with TRBD2. V lost 5 bases, J lost 3 bases, and 12 bases stayed unmatched. Germline lookup yields CDR1 MDHEN and CDR2 SYDVKM. This CDR3 has 17 amino acids. The CDR3 reads CASSLGFPAGGTDTQYF. The DNA for the CDR3 is TGTGCCAGCAGTCTCGGGTTCCCAGCGGGAGGAACAGATACGCAGTATTTT.

The chain combines TRBV12-2 with TRBJ2-3; the table gives TRBD2 as D, unverified against the DNA. TRBV12-2 is a pseudogene locus. This CDR3 has 18 amino acids. CDR3: CASRLGGLAGVDSDTQYF. CDR3 nucleotides: TGTGCAAGTCGCTTAGGGGGGCTAGCGGGAGTTGATTCAGATACGCAGTATTTT.

This chain joins TRBV18 and TRBJ2-2, with a weak D call TRBD1 (5 bases). The ends were cut back, 3 bases at V and 1 base at J, with 12 bases in the middle. Per germline, CDR1 KGHSH and CDR2 LQKENI. The CDR3 spans 16 residues. CDR3 in DNA: TGTGCCAGCTCACCGGATAGACAGAGGAACACCGGGGAGCTGTTTTTT. Amino acid sequence: CASSPDRQRNTGELFF.

The V and J genes are TRBV6-5 and TRBJ1-1; 8 nucleotides align to TRBD1. The CDR3 is 14 amino acids. V was pared by 5 bases and J by 9 bases, with 11 bases of the junction left unmatched. Germline V gene data show CDR1 as MNHEY and CDR2 as SVGAGI. The CDR3 is CASSHQGAAGKAFF. DNA for the CDR3: TGTGCCAGCAGTCATCAGGGGGCGGCGGGAAAAGCTTTCTTT.

V usage is TRBV5-8 and J usage is TRBJ1-2; D is perhaps TRBD1 (6 bases). The CDR3 contains 15 residues. The germline CDR1 and CDR2 sequences are SGHTS and YDEGEE. Trimming removed 4 bases at V and 8 bases at J, with 21 bases between. The CDR3 DNA sequence: TGTGCCAGCAGCCTACGGACAGCAGGTCCCTCGGGCTACACCTTC. This codes for CASSLRTAGPSGYTF. Looking up the rest from reference TRBV5-8 and TRBJ1-2 gives the full variable domain: EAGVTQSPTHLIKTRGQQATLRCSPISGHTSVYWYQQALGLGLQFLLWYDEGEERNRGNFPPRFSGRQFPNYSSELNVNALELEDSALYLCASSLRTAGPSGYTFGSGTRLTVV.

This chain connects TRBV3-1 (or the pseudogene TRBV3-2) to TRBJ1-2; 7 nucleotides match TRBD1. The CDR3 has 21 residues. Unmatched junction bases numbered 22, after V lost 0 bases and J lost 3 bases. Germline V gene data show CDR1 as LGHDT and CDR2 as YNNKEL (reference sequence). In nucleotides, the CDR3 is TGTGCCAGCAGCCAAGATGCATCTCCTGTTAAAGACAGGGTGGCTGACTATGGCTACACCTTC. Its translation: CASSQDASPVKDRVADYGYTF.

V is TRBV7-3 and J is TRBJ2-4, with 7 bases that match TRBD2. The CDR3 spans 16 residues. The germline CDR1 and CDR2 sequences are SGHTA and FQGTGA. The J segment lost 1 base and the V segment lost 5 bases, leaving 8 bases of the junction unmatched. DNA of the CDR3: TGTGCCAGCAGCCGTGGACCAGCGGGGGCCAAAAACATTCAGTACTTC. It is translated as CASSRGPAGAKNIQYF.

In its sample, this clone was seen many times. The chain recombines TRBV7-3 with TRBJ1-1; perhaps TRBD1 as D (5 bases). Germline V gives CDR1 SGHTA, CDR2 FQGTGA. The CDR3 has 12 residues. The germline V and J ends were trimmed by 4 bases and 4 bases, with 7 bases remaining between them. Written as DNA, the CDR3 is TGTGCCAGCAGCTCGCAGGGCACTGAAGCTTTCTTT. Translating it yields CASSSQGTEAFF.

The gene calls are TRBV3-1 (or the pseudogene TRBV3-2) and TRBJ2-3; D unresolved. V gave up 1 base and J gave up 2 bases, with 7 bases separating them. Germline lookup yields CDR1 LGHDT and CDR2 YNNKEL (reference sequence). This CDR3 comprises 14 residues. CDR3 residues: CASSQGPLTDTQYF. DNA of the CDR3: TGTGCCAGCAGCCAAGGGCCCCTCACAGATACGCAGTATTTT.

The chain joins TRBV7-8 to TRBJ1-1; no firm D call. Trimming stripped 1 base from V and 0 bases from J, with 6 bases between. Germline CDR1 SGHVS, CDR2 FQNEAQ. The CDR3 totals 14 residues. The CDR3, as DNA: TGTGCCAGCAGCTTAGGCCAGTTGAACACTGAAGCTTTCTTT. The encoded protein is CASSLGQLNTEAFF.

This clone was seen only once. The rearrangement links TRBV21-1 to TRBJ1-1; the listed D gene, TRBD1, was not tested against the DNA. TRBV21-1 is annotated as a pseudogene. The CDR3 sequence is 15 residues long. CDR3 residues: CASSAKGHVDTEAFF. CDR3 sequence (DNA): TGTGCCAGCAGCGCCAAGGGACACGTCGACACTGAAGCTTTCTTT.

This clone was counted only a few times. The rearrangement uses TRBV6-5 and TRBJ1-2; tentatively, D is TRBD1 (5 bases). Trimming removed 5 bases from V and 0 bases from J, with 10 bases in between. Germline CDR1 is MNHEY and CDR2 is SVGAGI. The CDR3 extends over 14 amino acids. The chain's CDR3 is CASSPWTTNYGYTF. DNA of the CDR3: TGTGCCAGCAGTCCCTGGACAACTAACTATGGCTACACCTTC.

The chain recombines TRBV5-6 with TRBJ2-3; 9 nucleotides agree with TRBD1. CDR3 length: 15 residues. V lost 2 bases, J lost 1 base, and 2 bases stayed unmatched. The V gene's germline CDR1 is SGHDT and CDR2 YYEEEE. CDR3 region: CASSFWTGGTDTQYF. Written as DNA, the CDR3 is TGTGCCAGCAGCTTTTGGACAGGGGGCACAGATACGCAGTATTTT. Combining the CDR3 with reference TRBV5-6 and TRBJ2-3 gives the whole variable domain DAGVTQSPTHLIKTRGQQVTLRCSPKSGHDTVSWYQQALGQGPQFIFQYYEEEERQRGNFPDRFSGHQFPNYSSELNVNALLLGDSALYLCASSFWTGGTDTQYFGPGTRLTVL.

The chain employs TRBV15 and TRBJ2-7; 7 bases match TRBD1. Germline V gene lookup returns CDR1 LNHNV and CDR2 YYDKDF (reference sequence). V lost 0 bases to trimming and J lost 3 bases; unmatched junction nucleotides: 2. This CDR3 comprises 14 residues. The CDR3 sequence is CATSRDNRGYEQYF. DNA for the CDR3: TGTGCCACCAGCAGAGATAACAGGGGCTACGAGCAGTACTTC.

J is TRBJ2-3 and V is TRBV28; D is possibly TRBD2 (6 bases). V lost 2 bases, J lost 8 bases, and 14 bases lay in between. The CDR3 runs 14 residues. Germline V gene sequence: CDR1 MDHEN, CDR2 SYDVKM. CDR3 amino acids: CASSLAPASATQYF. The DNA of the CDR3 is TGTGCCAGCAGTTTAGCCCCCGCTAGCGCTACGCAGTATTTT.

The chain uses TRBV19 and TRBJ1-5, with 7 bases fitting TRBD1. This CDR3 contains 14 residues. The V gene's germline CDR1 is LNHDA and CDR2 SQIVND (reference sequence). Unmatched junction bases numbered 6, after V lost 5 bases and J lost 5 bases. CDR3 loop: CASSLRQGHQPQHF. In DNA form, the CDR3 reads TGTGCCAGTAGTCTCCGACAGGGTCATCAGCCCCAGCATTTT.

This chain links TRBV27 with TRBJ1-2, with D maybe TRBD1 (6 bases). The CDR3 has 17 residues. V was clipped by 1 base and J by 6 bases, with 21 bases between them. CDR1 and CDR2 from the germline V gene are MNHEY and SMNVEV (reference sequence). The CDR3 reads CASSLFARGDSRHGYTF. In nucleotides, the CDR3 is TGTGCCAGCAGTTTATTTGCCAGGGGTGACTCTAGACATGGCTACACCTTC.

The V call is TRBV4-2, the J call TRBJ2-7, with D possibly being TRBD2 (6 bases). The better agreement between TRBJ2-1 and the DNA end casts doubt on the J call. Germline CDR1 LGHNA, CDR2 YNFKEQ. This CDR3 contains 15 residues. CDR3 coding DNA: TGTGCCAGCAGCCAATTAGCGGAACACTACAATGAGCAGTTCTTC. Protein sequence: CASSQLAEHYNEQFF.

The V call is TRBV7-2, the J call TRBJ1-3; no reliable D call. Germline CDR1 is SGHTA and CDR2 is FQGNSA. V was trimmed by 1 base and J by 0 bases, leaving 7 bases between them. The CDR3 runs 15 residues. The CDR3 spells CASSLGSHSGNTIYF. The CDR3 DNA reads as TGTGCCAGCAGCTTAGGGAGCCACTCTGGAAACACCATATATTTT.

The V gene is TRBV5-1, the J gene TRBJ2-2; the match to TRBD2 covers 8 bases. CDR1 SGHRS and CDR2 YFSETQ come from the germline V gene. This CDR3 spans 16 amino acids. Trimming took 6 bases from V and 3 from J; bases not matched to a gene: 10. The CDR3 sequence is CASTTTGRGDTGELFF. Written as DNA, the CDR3 is TGCGCCAGCACCACCACCGGGAGGGGGGACACCGGGGAGCTGTTTTTT.